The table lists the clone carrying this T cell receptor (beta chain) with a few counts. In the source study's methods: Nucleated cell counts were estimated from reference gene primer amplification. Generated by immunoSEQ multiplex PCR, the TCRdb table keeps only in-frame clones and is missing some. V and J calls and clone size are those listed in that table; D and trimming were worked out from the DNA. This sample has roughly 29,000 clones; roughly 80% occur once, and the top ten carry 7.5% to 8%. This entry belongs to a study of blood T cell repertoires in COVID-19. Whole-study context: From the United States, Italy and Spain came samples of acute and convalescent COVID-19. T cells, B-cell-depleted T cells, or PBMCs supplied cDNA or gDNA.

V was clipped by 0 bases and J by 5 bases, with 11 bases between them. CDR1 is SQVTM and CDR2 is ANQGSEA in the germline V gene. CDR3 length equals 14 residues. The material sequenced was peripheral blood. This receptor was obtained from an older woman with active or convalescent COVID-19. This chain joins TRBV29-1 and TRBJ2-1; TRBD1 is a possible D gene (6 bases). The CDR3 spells CSVEDLRGHNEQFF. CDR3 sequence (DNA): TGCAGCGTTGAAGATCTCAGGGGCCACAATGAGCAGTTCTTC.